This entry lists 15 T cell receptor beta chains sequenced from one sample in a study of blood T cell repertoires in COVID-19. TCRdb's table, derived via immunoSEQ multiplex PCR, lists solely in-frame clones and lacks some. The table lists roughly 130,000 clones, approximately 80% of them singletons, with roughly 15% in the top ten. Sequencing was performed on peripheral blood. The receptors were sampled from a woman between 45 and 60 years old with acute or convalescent COVID-19.

The V gene is TRBV24-1, the J gene TRBJ1-2; possible D gene TRBD1, 6 bases. This CDR3 comprises 13 residues. V gave up 12 bases and J gave up 1 base, with 14 bases separating them. Germline V gene lookup returns CDR1 KGHDR and CDR2 SFDVKD. The CDR3: CAPWTELNYGYTF. The CDR3 DNA reads TGTGCCCCATGGACAGAGCTTAACTATGGCTACACCTTC.

The V gene is TRBV6-5, the J gene TRBJ1-1; D is possibly TRBD1 (6 bases). V lost 7 bases, J lost 1 base, and 13 bases lay in between. The CDR3 is 14 residues long. The germline V gene encodes CDR1 MNHEY and CDR2 SVGAGI. CDR3 region: CASKYGGPNTEAFF. The DNA for the CDR3 is TGTGCCAGCAAGTACGGGGGGCCGAACACTGAAGCTTTCTTT.

The gene calls are TRBV27 and TRBJ1-5, with 7 bases fitting TRBD1. The CDR3 covers 14 residues. After removal of 5 bases from V and 6 bases from J, the junction contained 7 bases not matched to a gene. In germline, CDR1 is MNHEY, CDR2 SMNVEV (reference sequence). CDR3 bases: TGTGCCAGCAGTGCCTCACAGGGGCCTCAGCCCCAGCATTTT. Translating it yields CASSASQGPQPQHF.

The chain is built from TRBV3-1 (or the pseudogene TRBV3-2) and TRBJ2-2; perhaps TRBD2 as D (5 bases). The V and J ends lost 4 bases and 5 bases respectively, with 14 bases between them. Germline values: CDR1 LGHDT, CDR2 YNNKEL (reference sequence). CDR3 size: 15 residues. CDR3 sequence: CASSPRGIGTGELFF. The DNA of the CDR3 is TGTGCCAGCAGCCCCCGGGGTATTGGGACCGGGGAGCTGTTTTTT.

The gene calls are TRBV6-5 and TRBJ2-7; possibly TRBD2 for D (5 bases). V was clipped by 8 bases and J by 2 bases, with 10 bases between them. CDR1 is MNHEY and CDR2 is SVGAGI in the germline V gene. The CDR3 is 12 amino acids. The CDR3 here is CASEGPTYEQYF. Written as DNA, the CDR3 is TGTGCCAGCGAGGGTCCGACCTACGAGCAGTACTTC.

The V gene is TRBV30, the J gene TRBJ2-5; a possible D gene is TRBD1 (7 bases). The CDR3 contains 13 residues. V was clipped by 0 bases and J by 4 bases, with 9 bases between them. CDR1 is GTSNPN and CDR2 is SVGIG in the germline V gene (reference sequence). The CDR3 sequence: CAWSVQGGETQYF. DNA of the CDR3: TGTGCCTGGAGTGTTCAGGGGGGAGAGACCCAGTACTTC.

This chain links TRBV11-2 with TRBJ2-1; tentatively, D is TRBD2 (6 bases). Germline CDR1 is SGHAT and CDR2 is FQNNGV. Between the trimmed V and J ends, which lost 0 bases and 6 bases, there was a span of 9 bases. CDR3 size: 14 residues. CDR3 bases: TGTGCCAGCAGCTTAGAGCGGGGCGGCAATGAGCAGTTCTTC. Protein sequence: CASSLERGGNEQFF.

The J gene is TRBJ1-6, the V gene TRBV27, with D possibly matching TRBD1 (6 bases). This CDR3 is 16 amino acids long. The ends were cut back, 4 bases at V and 1 base at J, with 11 bases in the middle. The V gene's germline CDR1 is MNHEY and CDR2 SMNVEV (reference sequence). In DNA form, the CDR3 reads TGTGCCAGCAGTTCGGGGGGCTTATCCTATAATTCACCCCTCCACTTT. This translates into CASSSGGLSYNSPLHF.

The genes are TRBV6-1 and TRBJ1-6, with 8 positions matching TRBD1. After removal of 2 bases from V and 9 bases from J, the junction contained 6 bases not matched to a gene. Germline V gene lookup returns CDR1 MNHNS and CDR2 SASEGT. The CDR3 sequence is 15 residues long. CDR3 DNA sequence: TGTGCCAGCAGTGAAAGGGGACAGGTAGCTTCACCCCTCCACTTT. Protein sequence: CASSERGQVASPLHF.

The rearrangement uses TRBV19 and TRBJ1-1, with D perhaps matching TRBD1 (6 bases). The V gene's germline CDR1 is LNHDA and CDR2 SQIVND (reference sequence). The CDR3 sequence is 13 residues long. V gave up 1 base and J gave up 4 bases, with 7 bases separating them. This CDR3 is CASSIVRGTEAFF. As DNA, the CDR3 is TGTGCCAGTAGTATAGTCAGGGGCACTGAAGCTTTCTTT.

J is TRBJ2-3 and V is TRBV9; 8 nucleotides align to TRBD1. CDR1 is SGDLS and CDR2 is YYNGEE in the germline V gene. V shed 3 bases, J shed 3 bases, and the junction held 3 bases outside the gene matches. The CDR3 is made up of 14 amino acids. The CDR3 coding sequence is TGTGCCAGCAGCGAACACAGGGGGACAGATACGCAGTATTTT. Its protein is CASSEHRGTDTQYF.

The chain links TRBV9 to TRBJ1-1, with 7 nucleotides matching TRBD1. V trimming: 3 bases; J trimming: 4 bases; junction bases outside the gene matches: 6. Germline lookup yields CDR1 SGDLS and CDR2 YYNGEE. The CDR3 consists of 14 residues. CDR3 bases: TGTGCCAGCAGCGAGCGACAGGGTGGCACTGAAGCTTTCTTT. This sequence encodes CASSERQGGTEAFF.

This chain links TRBV5-1 with TRBJ1-3; TRBD1 aligns across 8 bases. V gave up 0 bases and J gave up 0 bases; unmatched junction bases: 2. CDR3 length: 16 residues. The V gene's germline CDR1 is SGHRS and CDR2 YFSETQ. The CDR3 here is CASSLGTGSSGNTIYF. In DNA form, the CDR3 reads TGCGCCAGCAGCTTGGGGACAGGGTCCTCTGGAAACACCATATATTTT. Full variable domain (remainder filled in from reference TRBV5-1 and TRBJ1-3): KAGVTQTPRYLIKTRGQQVTLSCSPISGHRSVSWYQQTPGQGLQFLFEYFSETQRNKGNFPGRFSGRQFSNSRSEMNVSTLELGDSALYLCASSLGTGSSGNTIYFGEGSWLTVV.

The rearrangement links TRBV5-4 to TRBJ1-6, with a weak D call TRBD1 (5 bases). In germline, CDR1 is SGHNT, CDR2 YYREEE (reference sequence). The germline V and J ends were trimmed by 3 bases and 8 bases, with 18 bases remaining between them. The CDR3 sequence is 16 residues long. In nucleotides, the CDR3 is TGTGCCAGCAGCTCCCTGGATGGGGGAGGGGATTCACCCCTCCACTTT. Its translation: CASSSLDGGGDSPLHF.

This clone was found once. V and J are TRBV4-1 and TRBJ1-2; 8 bases map to TRBD1. This CDR3 spans 14 amino acids. Trimming at V came to 2 bases and at J to 6 bases, leaving 5 bases not matched to a gene. CDR1 and CDR2 from the germline V gene are MGHRA and YSYEKL. The CDR3 DNA is TGCGCCAGCAGCCAAATCCAGGGGGCGGATGGCTACACCTTC. Encoded protein: CASSQIQGADGYTF.